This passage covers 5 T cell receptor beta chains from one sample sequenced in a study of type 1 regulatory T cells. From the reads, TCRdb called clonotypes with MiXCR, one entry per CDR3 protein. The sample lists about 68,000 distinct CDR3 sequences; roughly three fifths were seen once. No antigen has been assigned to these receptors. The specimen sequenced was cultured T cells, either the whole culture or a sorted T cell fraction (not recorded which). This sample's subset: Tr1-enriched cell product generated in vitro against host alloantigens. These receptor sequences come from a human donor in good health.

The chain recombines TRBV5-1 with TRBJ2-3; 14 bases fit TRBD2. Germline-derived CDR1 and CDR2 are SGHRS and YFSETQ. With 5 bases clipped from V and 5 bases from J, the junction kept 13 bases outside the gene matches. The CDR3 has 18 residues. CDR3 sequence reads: CASRIGTSGSPRGDTQYF. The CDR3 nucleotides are TGCGCCAGCAGGATCGGGACTAGCGGGAGTCCCAGGGGAGATACGCAGTATTTT.

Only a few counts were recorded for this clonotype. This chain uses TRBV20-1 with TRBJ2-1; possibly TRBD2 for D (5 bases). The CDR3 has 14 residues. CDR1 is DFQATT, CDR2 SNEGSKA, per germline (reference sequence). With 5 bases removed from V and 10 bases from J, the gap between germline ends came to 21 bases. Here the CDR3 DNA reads TGCAGTGCTCGCCGGGTGGACTCTGGTGGGGAGCAGTTCTTC. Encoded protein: CSARRVDSGGEQFF.

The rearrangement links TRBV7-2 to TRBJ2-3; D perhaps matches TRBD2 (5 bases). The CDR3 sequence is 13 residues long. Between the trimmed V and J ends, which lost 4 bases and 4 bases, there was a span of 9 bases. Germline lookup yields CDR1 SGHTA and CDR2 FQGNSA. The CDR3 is CASSSGGADTQYF. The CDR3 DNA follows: TGTGCCAGCAGCTCCGGAGGCGCAGATACGCAGTATTTT.

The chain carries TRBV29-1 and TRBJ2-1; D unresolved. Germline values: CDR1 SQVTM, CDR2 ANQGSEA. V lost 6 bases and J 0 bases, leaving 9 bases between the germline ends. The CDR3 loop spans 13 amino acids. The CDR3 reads CSVYGDSYNEQFF. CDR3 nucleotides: TGCAGCGTGTACGGTGACTCCTACAATGAGCAGTTCTTC.

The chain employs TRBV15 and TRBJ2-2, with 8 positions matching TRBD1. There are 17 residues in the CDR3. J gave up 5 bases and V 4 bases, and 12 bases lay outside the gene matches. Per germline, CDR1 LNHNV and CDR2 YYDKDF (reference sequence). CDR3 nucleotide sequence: TGTGCCACCAGCACCCGCCCAGGGGGCGAGGGAACCGGGGAGCTGTTTTTT. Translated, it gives CATSTRPGGEGTGELFF.